This paragraph covers one T cell receptor beta chain sequence. Donors were healthy HIV-negative adults without recent acute infections or vaccinations. Investigators divided CD4+ cells into CD45RA+ naive and CD45RA-negative memory subsets. Repertoires were generated with immunoSEQ multiplex PCR, while TCRdb's copy carries only in-frame clones and drops some. The table records 2 million or so clones, roughly 95% of them present only once. The data derive from a study of shared clonotypes between healthy human individuals. Across the study: Donors had three CD4 naive, three CD4 memory, two CD8 naive and one CD8 memory plate apiece.

This CDR3 is 16 amino acids long. The ends lost 1 base at V and 9 bases at J; junction bases unmatched: 12. In germline, CDR1 is GTSNPN, CDR2 SVGIG (reference sequence). Sequenced: naive CD4+ T cells sorted from blood. Regarding subset: CD45RA+ positively selected. The clonotype was recovered from a young man in good health. This rearrangement joins TRBV30 to TRBJ1-6; 7 bases match TRBD1. The CDR3 protein is CAWSAQTGTIGSPLHF. CDR3 nucleotide sequence: TGTGCCTGGAGTGCCCAGACAGGGACCATCGGTTCACCCCTCCACTTT.